This T cell receptor (beta chain) stems from a study of T cells in Graves' hyperthyroidism and ophthalmopathy. Background on the study: Peripheral blood sampling occurred at initial diagnosis, before any treatment.

It was RNA transcripts that yielded the amplified TCR beta CDR3 regions. First-round RT-PCR with HTBI primers amplified the TCR CDR3 region. MiXCR, run by TCRdb on the multiplex PCR reads, gives a single entry per CDR3 protein. The table has approximately 58,000 distinct CDR3 sequences, about 50% seen once. Losses at the gene ends were 8 bases for V and 8 bases for J; bases not matched to a gene: 3. Germline V gives CDR1 ENHRY, CDR2 SYGVKD. CDR3 length equals 11 residues. V is TRBV10-3 and J is TRBJ2-1; TRBD1 aligns across 7 bases. The source material was blood. This sequence originates from a woman in her 30s with Graves' ophthalmopathy. CDR3 sequence (DNA): TGTGCCATCGGGACAGTCCATGAGCAGTTCTTC. Encoded protein: CAIGTVHEQFF.